The TCR beta chain described here comes from a study of shared clonotypes between healthy human individuals. Whole-study findings and limits: Only a few donors were included, so the genetic and exposure-history diversity represented was limited.

The study used about 90 million PBMCs per unsorted sample for genomic DNA. The authors ran the assay at deep level. The table came from immunoSEQ multiplex PCR; TCRdb's copy has only in-frame clones and leaves some out. This sample has 520,000 or so clones, with approximately 79% found just once. Comment on this clone: Its antigen is still unknown.

The length of the CDR3 is 15 residues. The germline V gene has CDR1 MGHRA and CDR2 YSYEKL. The V end lost 4 bases, the J end lost 4 bases, and 16 bases lay between the germline ends. The sequence derives from a woman in her forties in good health. Some clones in this sample may be carry-over from other donors' samples. This chain connects TRBV4-1 to TRBJ1-2; no clear D gene. The sequenced sample was PBMCs. This CDR3 reads CASSPLPLDFYGYTF. CDR3 nucleotide sequence: TGCGCCAGCAGCCCGTTGCCCCTCGACTTCTATGGCTACACCTTC.